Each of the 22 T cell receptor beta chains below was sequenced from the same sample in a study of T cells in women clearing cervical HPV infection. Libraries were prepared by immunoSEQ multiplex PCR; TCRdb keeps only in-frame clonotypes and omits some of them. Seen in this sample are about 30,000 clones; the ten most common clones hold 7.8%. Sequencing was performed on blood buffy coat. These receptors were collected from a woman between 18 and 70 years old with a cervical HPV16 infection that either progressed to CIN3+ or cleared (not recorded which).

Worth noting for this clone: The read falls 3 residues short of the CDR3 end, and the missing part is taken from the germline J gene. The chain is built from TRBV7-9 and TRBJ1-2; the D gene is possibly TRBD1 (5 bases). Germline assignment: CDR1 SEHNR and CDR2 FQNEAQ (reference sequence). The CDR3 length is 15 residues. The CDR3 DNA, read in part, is TGTGCCAGCAGCTTAATGCGGGGGGGAGACTACGAC. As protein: CASSLMRGGDYD. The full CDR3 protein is CASSLMRGGDYDYTF.

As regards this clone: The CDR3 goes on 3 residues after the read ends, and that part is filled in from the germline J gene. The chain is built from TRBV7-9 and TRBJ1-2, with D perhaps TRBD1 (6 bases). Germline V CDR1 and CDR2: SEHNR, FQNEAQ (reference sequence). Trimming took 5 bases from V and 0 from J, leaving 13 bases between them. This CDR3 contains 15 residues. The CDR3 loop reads CASSQHRDANYGYTF. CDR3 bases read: TGTGCCAGCAGCCAGCACAGGGACGCTAACTATGGC.

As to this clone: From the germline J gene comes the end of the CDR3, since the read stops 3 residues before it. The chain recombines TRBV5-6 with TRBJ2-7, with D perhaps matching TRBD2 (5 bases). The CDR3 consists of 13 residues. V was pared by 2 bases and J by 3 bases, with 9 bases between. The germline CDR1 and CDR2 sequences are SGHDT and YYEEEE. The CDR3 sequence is CASSFGVGYEQYF. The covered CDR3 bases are TGTGCCAGCAGCTTCGGGGTTGGCTACGAG. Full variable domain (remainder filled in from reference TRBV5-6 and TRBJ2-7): DAGVTQSPTHLIKTRGQQVTLRCSPKSGHDTVSWYQQALGQGPQFIFQYYEEEERQRGNFPDRFSGHQFPNYSSELNVNALLLGDSALYLCASSFGVGYEQYFGPGTRLTVT.

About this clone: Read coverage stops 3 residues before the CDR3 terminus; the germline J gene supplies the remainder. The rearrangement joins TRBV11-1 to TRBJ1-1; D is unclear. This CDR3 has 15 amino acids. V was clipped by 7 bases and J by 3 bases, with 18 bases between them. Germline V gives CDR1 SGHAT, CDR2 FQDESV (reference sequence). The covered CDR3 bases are TGTGCCAGCACCACCCTTGGCTTTTTGGACACTGAA. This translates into CASTTLGFLDTE. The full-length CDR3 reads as CASTTLGFLDTEAFF.

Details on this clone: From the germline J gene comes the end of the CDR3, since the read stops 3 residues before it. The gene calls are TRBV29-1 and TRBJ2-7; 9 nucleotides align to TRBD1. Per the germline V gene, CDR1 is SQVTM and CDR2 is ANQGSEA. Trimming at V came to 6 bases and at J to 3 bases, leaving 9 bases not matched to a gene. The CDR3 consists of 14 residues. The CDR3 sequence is CSVKRGTGYYEQYF. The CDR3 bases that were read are TGCAGCGTCAAAAGGGGGACAGGGTACTACGAG.

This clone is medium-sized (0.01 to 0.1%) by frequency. The CDR3: CSAVRTDSNQPQHF. CDR3 bases read: TGCAGTGCCGTCCGGACAGATAGCAATCAGCCC. The V call is TRBV20-1, the J call TRBJ1-5; tentatively, D is TRBD1 (6 bases). The missing CDR3 end, 3 residues past where the read stops, is filled in from the germline J gene. The CDR3 has 14 residues. CDR1 and CDR2 from the germline V gene are DFQATT and SNEGSKA (reference sequence). Trimming removed 6 bases from V and 0 bases from J, with 12 bases in between.

The covered CDR3 bases are TGTGCCAGTAGTCCCGGGACAGGGGGCACCTACGAG. This translates into CASSPGTGGTYE. The entire CDR3 is CASSPGTGGTYEQYF. This chain joins TRBV19 and TRBJ2-7; 12 nucleotides agree with TRBD1. The observed sequence ends 3 residues before the CDR3 terminus, with the missing tail filled in from the germline J gene. V gave up 5 bases and J gave up 2 bases; unmatched junction bases: 4. CDR1 and CDR2 from the germline V gene are LNHDA and SQIVND (reference sequence). The CDR3 spans 15 residues.

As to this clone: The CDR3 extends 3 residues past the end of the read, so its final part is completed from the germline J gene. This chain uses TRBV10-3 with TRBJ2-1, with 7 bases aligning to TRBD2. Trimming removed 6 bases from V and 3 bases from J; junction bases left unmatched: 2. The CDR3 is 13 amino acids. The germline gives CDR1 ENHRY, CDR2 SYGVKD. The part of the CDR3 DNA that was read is TGTGCCATCAGAGGACTAGACTACAATGAG. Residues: CAIRGLDYNE. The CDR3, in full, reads CAIRGLDYNEQFF.

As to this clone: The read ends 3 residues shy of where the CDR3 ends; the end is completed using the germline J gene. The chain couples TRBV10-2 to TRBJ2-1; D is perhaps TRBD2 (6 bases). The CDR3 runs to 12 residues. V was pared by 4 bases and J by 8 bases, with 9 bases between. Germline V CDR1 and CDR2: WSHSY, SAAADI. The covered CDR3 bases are TGCGCCAGCAGTGCCCCGGGGGATGAG. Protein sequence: CASSAPGDE. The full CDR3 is CASSAPGDEQFF.

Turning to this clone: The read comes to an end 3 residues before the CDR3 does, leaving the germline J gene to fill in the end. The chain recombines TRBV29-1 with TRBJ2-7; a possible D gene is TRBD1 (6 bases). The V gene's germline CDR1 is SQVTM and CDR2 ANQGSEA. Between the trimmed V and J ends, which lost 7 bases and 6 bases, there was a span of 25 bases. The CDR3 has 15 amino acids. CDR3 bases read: TGCAGCGGTTATATGGGACGAGGGGGATCTACCGAG. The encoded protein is CSGYMGRGGSTE. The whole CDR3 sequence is CSGYMGRGGSTEQYF.

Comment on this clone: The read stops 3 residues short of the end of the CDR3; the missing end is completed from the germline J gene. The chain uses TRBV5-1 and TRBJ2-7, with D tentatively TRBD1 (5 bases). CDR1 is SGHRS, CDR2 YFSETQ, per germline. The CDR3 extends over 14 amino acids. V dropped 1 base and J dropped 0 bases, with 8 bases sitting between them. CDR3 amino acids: CASSLPDNSYEQYF. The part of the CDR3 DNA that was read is TGCGCCAGCAGCTTGCCGGACAACTCCTACGAG.

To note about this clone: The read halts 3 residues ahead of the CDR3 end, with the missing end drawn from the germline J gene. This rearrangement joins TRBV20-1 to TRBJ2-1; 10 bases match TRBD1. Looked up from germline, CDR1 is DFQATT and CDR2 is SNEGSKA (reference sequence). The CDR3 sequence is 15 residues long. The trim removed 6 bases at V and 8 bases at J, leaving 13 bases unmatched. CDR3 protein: CSAPRRDRGFHEQFF. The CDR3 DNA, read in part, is TGCAGTGCACCTAGAAGGGACAGGGGTTTTCATGAG.

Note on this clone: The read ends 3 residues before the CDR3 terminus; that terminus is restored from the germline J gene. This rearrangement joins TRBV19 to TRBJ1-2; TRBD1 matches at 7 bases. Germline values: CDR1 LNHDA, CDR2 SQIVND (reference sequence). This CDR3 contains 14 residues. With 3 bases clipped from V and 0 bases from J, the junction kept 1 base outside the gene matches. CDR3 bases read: TGTGCCAGTAGTATGGGACAGTCTAACTATGGC. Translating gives CASSMGQSNYG. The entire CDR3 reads CASSMGQSNYGYTF.

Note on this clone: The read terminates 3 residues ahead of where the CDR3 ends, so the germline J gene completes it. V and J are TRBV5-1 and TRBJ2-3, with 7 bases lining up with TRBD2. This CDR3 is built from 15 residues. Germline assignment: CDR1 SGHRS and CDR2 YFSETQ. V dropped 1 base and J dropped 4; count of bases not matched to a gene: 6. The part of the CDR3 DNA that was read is TGCGCCAGCAGCTTGTTTGGGGGGGAATCAGATACG. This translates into CASSLFGGESDT. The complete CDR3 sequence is CASSLFGGESDTQYF.

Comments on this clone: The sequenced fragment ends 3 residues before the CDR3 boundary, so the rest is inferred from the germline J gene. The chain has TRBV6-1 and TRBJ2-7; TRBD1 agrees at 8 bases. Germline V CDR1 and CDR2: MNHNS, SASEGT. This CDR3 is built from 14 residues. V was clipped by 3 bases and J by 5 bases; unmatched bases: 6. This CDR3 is CASSEWDRSHEQYF. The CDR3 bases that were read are TGTGCCAGCAGTGAGTGGGACAGGAGCCACGAG.

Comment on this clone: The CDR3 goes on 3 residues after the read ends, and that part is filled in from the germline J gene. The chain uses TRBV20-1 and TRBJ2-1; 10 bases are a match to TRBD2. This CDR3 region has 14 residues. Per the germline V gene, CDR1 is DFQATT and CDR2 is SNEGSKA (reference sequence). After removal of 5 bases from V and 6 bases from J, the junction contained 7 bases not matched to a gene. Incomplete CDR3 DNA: TGCAGTGCTCTAAGCGGGGGGGCCTCCAATGAG. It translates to CSALSGGASNE. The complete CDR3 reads CSALSGGASNEQFF.

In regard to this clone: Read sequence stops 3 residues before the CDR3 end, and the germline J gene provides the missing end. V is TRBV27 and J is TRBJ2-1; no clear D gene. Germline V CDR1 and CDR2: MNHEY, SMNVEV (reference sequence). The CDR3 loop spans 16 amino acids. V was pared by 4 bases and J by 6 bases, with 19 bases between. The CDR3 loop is CASSSLTKVVRNEQFF. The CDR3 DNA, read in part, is TGTGCCAGCAGTTCCCTCACTAAGGTAGTGCGCAATGAG.

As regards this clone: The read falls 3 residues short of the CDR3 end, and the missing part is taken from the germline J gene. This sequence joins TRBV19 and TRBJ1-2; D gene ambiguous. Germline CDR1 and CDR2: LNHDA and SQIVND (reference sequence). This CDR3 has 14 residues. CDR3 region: CASSTSSGSNDYTF. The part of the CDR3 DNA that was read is TGTGCCAGTAGTACGTCTAGCGGGAGCAACGAC.

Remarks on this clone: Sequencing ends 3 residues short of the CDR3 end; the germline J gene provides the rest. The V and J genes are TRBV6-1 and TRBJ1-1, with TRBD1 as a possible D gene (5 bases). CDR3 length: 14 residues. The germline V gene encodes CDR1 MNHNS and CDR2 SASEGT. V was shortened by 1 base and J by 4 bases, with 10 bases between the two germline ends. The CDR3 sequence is CASSEVRERTEAFF. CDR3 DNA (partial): TGTGCCAGCAGTGAAGTCAGGGAGCGCACTGAA.

CDR3 sequence: CAWSVDGAGGYTF. The CDR3 bases that were read are TGTGCCTGGAGTGTAGATGGGGCTGGGGGC. The J gene is TRBJ1-2, the V gene TRBV30, with D possibly TRBD1 on 5 matching bases. The sequence runs out 3 residues before the end of the CDR3; the remainder is reconstructed from the germline J gene. This CDR3 is 13 amino acids long. The germline gives CDR1 GTSNPN, CDR2 SVGIG (reference sequence).

CDR3 residues: CASSGYSRTEAFF. CDR3 bases read: TGTGCCAGCAGCGGATACTCTAGGACTGAA. The chain has TRBV11-2 and TRBJ1-1, with no clear D. The read terminates 3 residues before the CDR3 end, so the remaining end is supplied by the germline J gene. The V gene lost 5 bases and the J gene lost 5 bases, with 12 bases spanning the gap. CDR3 length: 13 residues. CDR1 SGHAT and CDR2 FQNNGV come from the germline V gene.

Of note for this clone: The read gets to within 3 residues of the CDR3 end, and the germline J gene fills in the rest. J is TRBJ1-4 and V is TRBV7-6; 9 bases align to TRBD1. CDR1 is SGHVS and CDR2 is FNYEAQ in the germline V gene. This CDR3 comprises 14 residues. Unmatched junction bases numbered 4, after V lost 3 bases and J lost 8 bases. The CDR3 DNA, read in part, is TGTGCCAGCAGCTTGGGGACAGGGCACGAAAAA. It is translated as CASSLGTGHEK. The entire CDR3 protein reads CASSLGTGHEKLFF.